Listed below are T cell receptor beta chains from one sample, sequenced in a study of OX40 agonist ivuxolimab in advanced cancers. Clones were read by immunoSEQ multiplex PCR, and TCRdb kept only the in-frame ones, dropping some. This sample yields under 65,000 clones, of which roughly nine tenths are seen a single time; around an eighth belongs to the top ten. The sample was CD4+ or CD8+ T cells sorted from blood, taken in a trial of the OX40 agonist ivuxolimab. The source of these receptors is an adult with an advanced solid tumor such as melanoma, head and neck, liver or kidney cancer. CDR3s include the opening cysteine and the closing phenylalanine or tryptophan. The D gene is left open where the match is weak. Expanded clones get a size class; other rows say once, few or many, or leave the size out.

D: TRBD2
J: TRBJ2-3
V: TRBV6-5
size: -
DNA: TGTGCCAGCAGTTTAGGGACTAGCGGGAGGGCCCGGGTGCAGTATTTT
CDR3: CASSLGTSGRARVQYF

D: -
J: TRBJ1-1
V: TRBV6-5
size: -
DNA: TGTGCCAGCAGTTACGAGGGACCGTTGAACACTGAAGCTTTCTTT
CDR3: CASSYEGPLNTEAFF

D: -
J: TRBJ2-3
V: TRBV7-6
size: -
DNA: TGTGCCAGCAGCCTCTCCGTGGGGGAATGGACAGATACGCAGTATTTT
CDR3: CASSLSVGEWTDTQYF

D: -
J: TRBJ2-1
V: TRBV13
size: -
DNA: TGTGCCAGCGGGGGTCTAGACTACAATGAGCAGTTCTTC
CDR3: CASGGLDYNEQFF

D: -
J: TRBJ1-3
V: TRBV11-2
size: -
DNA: TGTGCCAGCAGCTTAGATAAGGGTCTCGGAAACACCATATATTTT
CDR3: CASSLDKGLGNTIYF

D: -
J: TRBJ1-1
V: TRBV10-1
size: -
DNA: TGCGCCAGCAGTGAGTCGATCGACGGCACTGAAGCTTTCTTT
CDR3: CASSESIDGTEAFF

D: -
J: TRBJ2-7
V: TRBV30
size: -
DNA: TGTGCCTGGCTCCGGGACGGCACCTACGAGCAGTACTTC
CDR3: CAWLRDGTYEQYF

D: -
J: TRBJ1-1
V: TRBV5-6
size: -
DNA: TGTGCCAGCAGCTTGGTGAAAGGTGAAGCTTTCTTT
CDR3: CASSLVKGEAFF

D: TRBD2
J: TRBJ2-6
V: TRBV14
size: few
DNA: TGTGCCAGCAGCCAACACGGGGGGTTCTCTGGGGCCAACGTCCTGACTTTC
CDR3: CASSQHGGFSGANVLTF

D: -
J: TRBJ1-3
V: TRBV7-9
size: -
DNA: TGTGCCAGCAGCTTAGAATGGTCGGGGGAACCTGGAAACACCATATATTTT
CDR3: CASSLEWSGEPGNTIYF

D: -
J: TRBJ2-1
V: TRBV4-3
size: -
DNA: TGCGCCAGCAGCCAAGATCCCCCACGTGATGAGCAGTTCTTC
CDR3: CASSQDPPRDEQFF

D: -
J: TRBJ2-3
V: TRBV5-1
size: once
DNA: TGCGCCAGCAGCTTGGTACGGGGAGAGACAGATACGCAGTATTTT
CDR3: CASSLVRGETDTQYF